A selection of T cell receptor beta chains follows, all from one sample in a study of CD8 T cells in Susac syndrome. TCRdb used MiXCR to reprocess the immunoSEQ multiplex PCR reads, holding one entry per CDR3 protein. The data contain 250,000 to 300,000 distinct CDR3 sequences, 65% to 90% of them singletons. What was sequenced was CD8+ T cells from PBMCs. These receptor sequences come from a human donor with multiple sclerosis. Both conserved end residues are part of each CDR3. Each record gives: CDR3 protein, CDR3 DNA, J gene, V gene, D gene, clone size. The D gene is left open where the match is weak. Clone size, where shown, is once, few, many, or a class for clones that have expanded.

CASSTGEKQIQYF TGTGCCAGCAGCACAGGTGAGAAGCAAATACAGTACTTC TRBJ2-7 TRBV7-9 - -
CASSLAWERTSYEQYF TGTGCCAGCAGCTTAGCTTGGGAACGGACTTCCTACGAGCAGTACTTC TRBJ2-7 TRBV7-9 - -
CASSVYRTGEDTQYF TGTGCCAGCAGCGTGTATCGGACAGGGGAAGATACGCAGTATTTT TRBJ2-3 TRBV9 TRBD1 -
CSVQDDNYGYTF TGCAGCGTTCAGGATGATAACTATGGCTACACCTTC TRBJ1-2 TRBV29-1 - -
CASSQDRSEQYF TGCGCCAGCAGCCAAGATCGATCCGAGCAGTACTTC TRBJ2-7 TRBV4-1 - -
CASSPLQPHSGNTIYF TGTGCCAGCAGCCCTCTACAGCCTCACTCTGGAAACACCATATATTTT TRBJ1-3 TRBV25-1 - -
CASSSKRLDNHNEQFF TGTGCCAGCAGCTCAAAAAGGTTGGACAACCACAATGAGCAGTTCTTC TRBJ2-1 TRBV7-9 - -
CASSLSDRTGTDTQYF TGCGCCAGCAGCCTCTCGGACAGGACGGGCACAGATACGCAGTATTTT TRBJ2-3 TRBV4-1 TRBD1 few
CASSQVWLAYNEQFF TGCGCCAGCAGCCAAGTGTGGCTAGCGTACAATGAGCAGTTCTTC TRBJ2-1 TRBV4-3 - -
CASSISASGRADTQYF TGTGCCAGTAGTATATCGGCTAGCGGGAGGGCCGATACGCAGTATTTT TRBJ2-3 TRBV19 TRBD2 -
CASSLAGDYNEQFF TGTGCCAGCAGTTTGGCGGGGGATTACAATGAGCAGTTCTTC TRBJ2-1 TRBV27 TRBD2 few